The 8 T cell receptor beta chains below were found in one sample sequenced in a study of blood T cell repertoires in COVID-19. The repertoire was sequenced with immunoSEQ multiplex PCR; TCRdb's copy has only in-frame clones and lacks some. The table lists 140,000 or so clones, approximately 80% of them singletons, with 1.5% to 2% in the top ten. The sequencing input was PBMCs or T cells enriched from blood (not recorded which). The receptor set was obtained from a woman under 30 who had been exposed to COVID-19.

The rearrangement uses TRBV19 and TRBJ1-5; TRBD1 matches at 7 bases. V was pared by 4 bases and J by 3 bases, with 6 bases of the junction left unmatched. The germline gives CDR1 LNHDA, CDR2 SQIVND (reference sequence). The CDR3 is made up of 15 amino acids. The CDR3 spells CASSSKQGVNQPQHF. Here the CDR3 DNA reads TGTGCCAGTAGTAGTAAGCAGGGGGTCAATCAGCCCCAGCATTTT.

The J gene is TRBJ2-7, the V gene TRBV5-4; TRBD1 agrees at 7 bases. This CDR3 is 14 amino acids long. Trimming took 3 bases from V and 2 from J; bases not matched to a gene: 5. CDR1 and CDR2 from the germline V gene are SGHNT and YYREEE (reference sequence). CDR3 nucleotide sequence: TGTGCCAGCAGCTCTCAAACAGGGGCCTACGAGCAGTACTTC. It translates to CASSSQTGAYEQYF.

CDR3 DNA: TGTGTCGGATCTAGCGGAGAGACCCAGTACTTC. Protein product: CVGSSGETQYF. V is TRBV7-9 and J is TRBJ2-5; 7 positions match TRBD2. There are 11 residues in the CDR3. The germline gives CDR1 SEHNR, CDR2 FQNEAQ (reference sequence).

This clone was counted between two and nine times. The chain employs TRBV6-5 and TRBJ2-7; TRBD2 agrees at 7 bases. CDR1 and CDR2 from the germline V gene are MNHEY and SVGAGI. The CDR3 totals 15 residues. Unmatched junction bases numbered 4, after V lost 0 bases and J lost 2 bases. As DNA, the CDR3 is TGTGCCAGCAGTTACTCCCTAGCGGAAACCTACGAGCAGTACTTC. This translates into CASSYSLAETYEQYF.

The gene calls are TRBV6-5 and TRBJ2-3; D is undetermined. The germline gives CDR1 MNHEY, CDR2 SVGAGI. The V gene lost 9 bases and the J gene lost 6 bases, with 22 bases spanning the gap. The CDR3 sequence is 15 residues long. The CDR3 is CASSSWASEADTQYF. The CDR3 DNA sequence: TGTGCCAGTTCCTCCTGGGCCTCAGAAGCCGATACGCAGTATTTT.

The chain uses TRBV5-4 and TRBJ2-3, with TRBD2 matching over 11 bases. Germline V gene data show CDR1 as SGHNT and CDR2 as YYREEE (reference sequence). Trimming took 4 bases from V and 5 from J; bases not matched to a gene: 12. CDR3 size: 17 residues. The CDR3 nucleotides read TGTGCCAGCAGCCTCGGGGGGACTAGCGGTAGGAGAGATACGCAGTATTTT. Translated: CASSLGGTSGRRDTQYF.

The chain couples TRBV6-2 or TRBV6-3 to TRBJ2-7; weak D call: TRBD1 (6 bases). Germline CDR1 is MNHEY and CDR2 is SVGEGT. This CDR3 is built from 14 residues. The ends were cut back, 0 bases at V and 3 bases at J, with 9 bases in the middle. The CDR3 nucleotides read TGTGCCAGCAGTTACTCAGCCAGGGGCTACGAGCAGTACTTC. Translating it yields CASSYSARGYEQYF.

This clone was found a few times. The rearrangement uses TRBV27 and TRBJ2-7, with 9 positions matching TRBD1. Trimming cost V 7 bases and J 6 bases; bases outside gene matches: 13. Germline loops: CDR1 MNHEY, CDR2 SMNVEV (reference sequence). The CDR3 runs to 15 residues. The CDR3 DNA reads TGTGCCAGCAAGAATACCGGGACAGGGCATTTCGAGCAGTACTTC. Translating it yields CASKNTGTGHFEQYF.